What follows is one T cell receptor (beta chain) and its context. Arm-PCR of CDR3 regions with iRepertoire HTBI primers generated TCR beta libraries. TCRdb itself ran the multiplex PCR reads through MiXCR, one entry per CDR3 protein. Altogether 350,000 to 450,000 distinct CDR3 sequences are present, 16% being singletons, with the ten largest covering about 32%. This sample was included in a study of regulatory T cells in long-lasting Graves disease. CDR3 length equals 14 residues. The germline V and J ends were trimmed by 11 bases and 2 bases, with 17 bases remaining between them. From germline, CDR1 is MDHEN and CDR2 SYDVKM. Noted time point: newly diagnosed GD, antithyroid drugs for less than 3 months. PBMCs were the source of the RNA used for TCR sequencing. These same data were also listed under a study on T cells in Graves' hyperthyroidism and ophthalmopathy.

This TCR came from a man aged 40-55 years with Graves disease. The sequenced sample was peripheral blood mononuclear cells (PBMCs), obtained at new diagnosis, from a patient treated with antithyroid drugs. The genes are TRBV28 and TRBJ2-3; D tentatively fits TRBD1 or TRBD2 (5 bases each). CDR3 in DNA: TGTGCCGCGGCCGGGGACGGGATCACAGATACGCAGTATTTT. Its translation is CAAAGDGITDTQYF. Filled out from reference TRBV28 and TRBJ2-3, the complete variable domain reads DVKVTQSSRYLVKRTGEKVFLECVQDMDHENMFWYRQDPGLGLRLIYFSYDVKMKEKGDIPEGYSVSREKKERFSLILESASTNQTSMYLCAAAGDGITDTQYFGPGTRLTVL.